Below, one TCR beta chain is given with its context. The data were taken from a study of control samples from healthy donors and cancer patients. The assay was immunoSEQ multiplex PCR, and TCRdb's table has in-frame clones only and misses some. The sample holds more than 150,000 clones; about 93% are singletons and the top ten take over 2%. Germline V gene lookup returns CDR1 SEHNR and CDR2 FQNEAQ (reference sequence). CDR3 length: 14 residues. V lost 7 bases, J lost 0 bases, and 5 bases stayed unmatched. The chain is built from TRBV7-9 and TRBJ1-1; the match to TRBD1 covers 7 bases. The sequence derives from a man aged 50 to 60 in good health. The sequenced sample was blood. CDR3: CASTPGQLNTEAFF. In DNA form, the CDR3 reads TGTGCCAGCACACCGGGACAGCTGAACACTGAAGCTTTCTTT.